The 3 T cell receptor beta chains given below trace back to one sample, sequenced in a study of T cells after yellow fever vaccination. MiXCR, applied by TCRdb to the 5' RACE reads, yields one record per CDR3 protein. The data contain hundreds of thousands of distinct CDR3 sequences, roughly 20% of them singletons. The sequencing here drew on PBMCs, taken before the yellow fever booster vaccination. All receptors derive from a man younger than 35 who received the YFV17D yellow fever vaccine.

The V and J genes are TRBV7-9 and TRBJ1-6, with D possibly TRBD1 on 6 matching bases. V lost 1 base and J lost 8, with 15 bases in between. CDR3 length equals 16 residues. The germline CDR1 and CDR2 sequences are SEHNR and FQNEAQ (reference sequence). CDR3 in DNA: TGTGCCAGCAGCTTAGGGGGGGGCTACCCAGATTCACCCCTCCACTTT. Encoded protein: CASSLGGGYPDSPLHF.

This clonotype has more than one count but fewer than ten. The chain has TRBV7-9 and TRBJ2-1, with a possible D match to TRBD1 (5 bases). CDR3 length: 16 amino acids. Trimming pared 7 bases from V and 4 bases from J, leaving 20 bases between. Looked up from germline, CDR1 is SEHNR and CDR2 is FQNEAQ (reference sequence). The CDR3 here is CASTPKGQTLYNEQFF. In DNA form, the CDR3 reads TGTGCCAGCACCCCCAAGGGGCAGACCCTTTACAATGAGCAGTTCTTC.

The chain's CDR3 is CASSYLRNTGANTEAFF. The CDR3, as DNA: TGTGCCAGCAGTTACCTAAGGAACACCGGGGCGAACACTGAAGCTTTCTTT. The chain carries TRBV6-2 or TRBV6-3 and TRBJ1-1; tentatively, D is TRBD1 (5 bases). Deletions cut 2 bases from V and 1 base from J, with 17 bases between. CDR1 is MNHEY and CDR2 is SVGEGT in the germline V gene. The CDR3 covers 17 residues.